This passage covers 15 T cell receptor beta chains from one sample sequenced in a study of T cells in Graves' hyperthyroidism and ophthalmopathy. The source material, RNA transcripts, was used to amplify TCR beta CDR3 regions. The HTBI primer set served for first-round RT-PCR of the TCR CDR3. TCRdb recomputed calls from the multiplex PCR reads with MiXCR, one row per CDR3 protein. The table includes approximately 530,000 distinct CDR3 sequences, just under 20% detected once. The specimen was blood. The origin of the receptors is a man aged 40-50 years with Graves' ophthalmopathy.

V usage is TRBV6-1 and J usage is TRBJ1-2, with 7 bases fitting TRBD1. There are 14 residues in the CDR3. The germline gives CDR1 MNHNS, CDR2 SASEGT. The V gene end was trimmed by 11 bases and the J gene end by 1 base; junction bases not matched to a gene: 10. In nucleotides, the CDR3 is TGTGCCCGCAATGACAGGGTGATTAACTATGGCTACACCTTC. It translates to CARNDRVINYGYTF.

This chain uses TRBV5-1 with TRBJ2-1; 7 bases fit TRBD2. The germline gives CDR1 SGHRS, CDR2 YFSETQ. With 4 bases clipped from V and 10 bases from J, the junction kept 14 bases outside the gene matches. This CDR3 has 15 residues. This chain's CDR3 is CASSLTWGARGEQFF. The CDR3 DNA follows: TGCGCCAGCAGCCTAACCTGGGGAGCGCGGGGGGAGCAGTTCTTC.

In nucleotides, the CDR3 is TGTGCCAGCAGCGTGTCCGGGACAGGGGCTGAAAAACTGTTTTTT. Translating it yields CASSVSGTGAEKLFF. The chain couples TRBV9 to TRBJ1-4; 10 bases match TRBD1. In germline, CDR1 is SGDLS, CDR2 YYNGEE. The CDR3 has 15 amino acids. The junction had 5 bases not matched to a gene; V was cut back by 2 bases and J by 7 bases.

This chain links TRBV7-9 with TRBJ1-1, with 9 bases identical to TRBD1. The CDR3 consists of 14 residues. J was trimmed by 5 bases and V by 5 bases; bases with no gene match: 6. Per the germline V gene, CDR1 is SEHNR and CDR2 is FQNEAQ (reference sequence). The CDR3 sequence is CASSPETGGTEAFF. CDR3 DNA sequence: TGTGCCAGCAGCCCAGAGACAGGGGGGACTGAAGCTTTCTTT. Drawing the rest from reference TRBV7-9 and TRBJ1-1, the complete variable domain is DTGVSQNPRHKITKRGQNVTFRCDPISEHNRLYWYRQTLGQGPEFLTYFQNEAQLEKSRLLSDRFSAERPKGSFSTLEIQRTEQGDSAMYLCASSPETGGTEAFFGQGTRLTVV.

In its sample, this clonotype was seen a few times. The rearrangement uses TRBV19 and TRBJ1-1; the match to TRBD1 covers 12 bases. CDR3 length: 14 amino acids. Trimming took 7 bases from V and 4 from J; bases not matched to a gene: 4. Germline loops: CDR1 LNHDA, CDR2 SQIVND (reference sequence). CDR3 bases: TGTGCCAGTACCTGGGACAGGGGGCGCACTGAAGCTTTCTTT. It codes for CASTWDRGRTEAFF.

The gene calls are TRBV20-1 and TRBJ1-4, with D possibly matching TRBD1 (5 bases). The CDR3 covers 13 residues. Germline loops: CDR1 DFQATT, CDR2 SNEGSKA (reference sequence). V lost 5 bases and J lost 3, with 10 bases in between. The CDR3 nucleotides are TGCAGTGCTCCCCGGGGGTCTAATGAAAAACTGTTTTTT. Translating it yields CSAPRGSNEKLFF.

The rearrangement uses TRBV6-1 and TRBJ2-1, with 7 positions matching TRBD1. The CDR3 runs 15 residues. Germline CDR1 MNHNS, CDR2 SASEGT. Unmatched junction bases numbered 1, after V lost 2 bases and J lost 0 bases. CDR3 residues: CASSEPGGSYNEQFF. DNA for the CDR3: TGTGCCAGCAGTGAACCAGGGGGCTCCTACAATGAGCAGTTCTTC.

With respect to this clonotype: One end of the junction does not line up with germline, which may come from a read error. This chain uses TRBV20-1 with TRBJ1-2; TRBD1 is a possible D gene (6 bases). The CDR3 contains 13 residues. Germline lookup yields CDR1 DFQATT and CDR2 SNEGSKA (reference sequence). The CDR3 is CGARWGAPVGYTF. For the CDR3, the DNA is TGCGGTGCCAGGTGGGGGGCACCTGTTGGCTACACCTTC.

V is TRBV4-2 and J is TRBJ2-7; possible D gene TRBD2, 6 bases. V was shortened by 0 bases and J by 3 bases, with 15 bases between the two germline ends. The CDR3 sequence is 16 residues long. Germline CDR1 and CDR2: LGHNA and YNFKEQ. CDR3 residues: CASSQDAGLASYEQYF. Here the CDR3 DNA reads TGTGCCAGCAGCCAAGACGCTGGTCTAGCGAGCTACGAGCAGTACTTC.

This clonotype has more than one count but fewer than ten. This chain uses TRBV5-1 with TRBJ2-5, with TRBD2 matching over 10 bases. V was pared by 6 bases and J by 5 bases, with 10 bases of the junction left unmatched. Germline V lookup: CDR1 SGHRS, CDR2 YFSETQ. The CDR3 runs 15 residues. CDR3 sequence: CASTASGRALETQYF. The CDR3 region has the DNA TGCGCCAGCACGGCGAGCGGGAGGGCCTTGGAGACCCAGTACTTC. Full variable domain (missing parts from reference TRBV5-1 and TRBJ2-5): KAGVTQTPRYLIKTRGQQVTLSCSPISGHRSVSWYQQTPGQGLQFLFEYFSETQRNKGNFPGRFSGRQFSNSRSEMNVSTLELGDSALYLCASTASGRALETQYFGPGTRLLVL.

The chain is built from TRBV6-2 or TRBV6-3 and TRBJ1-1; perhaps TRBD1 as D (5 bases). Trimming shortened V by 5 bases and J by 6 bases, and 22 bases separated the two germline ends. The CDR3 has 16 residues. Germline CDR1 is MNHEY and CDR2 is SVGEGT. CDR3 residues: CASSNLMQGETSEAFF. CDR3 nucleotide sequence: TGTGCCAGCAGTAACCTTATGCAGGGAGAGACTTCTGAAGCTTTCTTT.

This clonotype has at least ten counts. V gene TRBV28 combines with J gene TRBJ2-7; D call uncertain. Germline values: CDR1 MDHEN, CDR2 SYDVKM. The V and J ends lost 1 base and 4 bases respectively, with 17 bases between them. The CDR3 loop spans 16 amino acids. CDR3 sequence (DNA): TGTGCCAGCAGTTTATTTGGCCACCCGAATCTTTACGAGCAGTACTTC. Its translation: CASSLFGHPNLYEQYF.

The table lists this clonotype with a few counts. This chain joins TRBV4-2 and TRBJ2-7; the match to TRBD2 covers 8 bases. Per the germline V gene, CDR1 is LGHNA and CDR2 is YNFKEQ. With 1 base clipped from V and 1 base from J, the junction kept 6 bases outside the gene matches. CDR3 length: 16 residues. The CDR3 is CASSQGREGGSYEQYF. The DNA of the CDR3 is TGTGCCAGCAGCCAAGGACGGGAGGGCGGGTCCTACGAGCAGTACTTC.

V gene TRBV12-3 or TRBV12-4 combines with J gene TRBJ2-2; 7 bases align to TRBD1. This CDR3 is 12 amino acids long. With 10 bases clipped from V and 6 bases from J, the junction kept 5 bases outside the gene matches. The CDR3 DNA reads TGTGCCATTACAGGGGCAGCCGGGGAGCTGTTTTTT. This encodes CAITGAAGELFF.

This clonotype was seen many times. CDR3 sequence (DNA): TGTGCCAGCAGTTCGGTTCTAGCGGGAGCCTACGAGCAGTACTTC. The encoded protein is CASSSVLAGAYEQYF. This chain connects TRBV28 to TRBJ2-7; 10 bases line up with TRBD2. V shed 4 bases, J shed 2 bases, and the junction held 5 bases outside the gene matches. This CDR3 contains 15 residues. Germline assignment: CDR1 MDHEN and CDR2 SYDVKM.